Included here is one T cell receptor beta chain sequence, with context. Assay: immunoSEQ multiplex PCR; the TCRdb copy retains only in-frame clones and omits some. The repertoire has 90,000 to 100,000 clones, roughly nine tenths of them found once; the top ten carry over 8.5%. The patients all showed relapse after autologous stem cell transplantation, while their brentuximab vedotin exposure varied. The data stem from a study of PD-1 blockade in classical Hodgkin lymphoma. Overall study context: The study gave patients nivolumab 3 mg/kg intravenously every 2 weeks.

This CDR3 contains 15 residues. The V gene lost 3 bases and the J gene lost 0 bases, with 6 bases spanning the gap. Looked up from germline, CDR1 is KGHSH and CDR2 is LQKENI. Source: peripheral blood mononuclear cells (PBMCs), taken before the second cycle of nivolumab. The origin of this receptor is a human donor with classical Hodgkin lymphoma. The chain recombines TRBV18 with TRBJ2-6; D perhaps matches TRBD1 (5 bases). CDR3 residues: CASSPTVSGANVLTF. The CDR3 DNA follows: TGTGCCAGCTCACCGACAGTCTCTGGGGCCAACGTCCTGACTTTC.